This TCR beta chain was identified during a study of long-term antiretroviral therapy in people with HIV. Overall study results and limits: Missing from the dataset were any data on ART adherence, viral resistance or therapy changes. Possibly under older ART regimens, blood was drawn between the mid-2000s and the late 2010s. Controls showed broader CDR3 length ranges than did the HIV repertoires.

The CDR3 loop spans 16 amino acids. From germline, CDR1 is SGHTA and CDR2 FQGNSA. The trim removed 5 bases at V and 0 bases at J, leaving 3 bases unmatched. Regarding this clone: Its target is unknown.

Researchers ran immunoSEQ v3.0 at survey level. Assay: immunoSEQ multiplex PCR; the TCRdb copy retains only in-frame clones and omits some. Among some 20,000 clones, about 80% were seen once, and the ten largest hold about 6.9%. The specimen comprised unsorted PBMCs, sampled 2.2 years after starting antiretroviral therapy. This chain connects TRBV7-2 to TRBJ2-3; 12 bases fit TRBD2. The sequence came from a man aged 50-59 years with HIV. Here the CDR3 DNA reads TGTGCCAGCAGCATCGGGACTAGCGGGAGCACAGATACGCAGTATTTT. Its protein is CASSIGTSGSTDTQYF.